The subject of this entry is one T cell receptor (beta chain). The antigen remains undetermined. The source of the sample is a study of somatic mutations in cytotoxic T cells in rheumatoid arthritis. Study-level findings and limits: In about an eighth of the roughly 60 patients, the largest CD8+ clone exceeded 20% of CD8+ cells. Measured CD8+ T-cell clonality, a value compared between rheumatoid arthritis patients and age-matched healthy controls, did not differ significantly. The slight TRBV07 underrepresentation in rheumatoid arthritis patients was not adjusted for multiple comparisons.

Germline V CDR1 and CDR2: MNHEY, SMNVEV (reference sequence). This CDR3 is built from 13 residues. The germline V and J ends were trimmed by 4 bases and 8 bases, with 14 bases remaining between them. Per the original data handling: There were rare matches between patient CD8+ clones larger than 1% and published virus-specific TCRB sequences. Some clones are missing from TCRdb's copy, which holds only in-frame ones; the method was immunoSEQ multiplex PCR. V and J calls plus clone size are reproduced from that table; the DNA served to infer D and trimming. The data hold about 3,000 clones, with about 93% observed a single time.

The chain combines TRBV27 with TRBJ1-2, with D hard to call. Material: CD8+ T cells sorted from blood. The receptor's source is a young woman with rheumatoid arthritis. The CDR3 region is CASSSIISSGYTF. The CDR3 bases are TGTGCCAGCAGTTCCATTATTTCTAGCGGCTACACCTTC.